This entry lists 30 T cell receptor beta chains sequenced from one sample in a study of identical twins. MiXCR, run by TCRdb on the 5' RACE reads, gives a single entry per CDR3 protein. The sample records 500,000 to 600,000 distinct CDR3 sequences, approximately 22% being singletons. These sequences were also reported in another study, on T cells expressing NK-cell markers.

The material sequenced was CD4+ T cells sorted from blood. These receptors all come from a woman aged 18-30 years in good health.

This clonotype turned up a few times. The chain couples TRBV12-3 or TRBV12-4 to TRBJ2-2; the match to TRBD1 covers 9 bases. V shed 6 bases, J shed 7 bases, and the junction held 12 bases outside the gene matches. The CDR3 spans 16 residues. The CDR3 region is CASRPTGTGSFGELFF. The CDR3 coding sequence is TGTGCCAGCAGACCGACCGGGACAGGGTCGTTCGGGGAGCTGTTTTTT.

CDR3 amino acids: CASSFGQSSYNEQFF. CDR3 in DNA: TGTGCCAGCAGCTTCGGGCAAAGCTCCTACAATGAGCAGTTCTTC. The rearrangement uses TRBV7-8 and TRBJ2-1; no clear D. The ends were cut back, 3 bases at V and 0 bases at J, with 9 bases in the middle. CDR1 SGHVS and CDR2 FQNEAQ come from the germline V gene. This CDR3 has 15 amino acids.

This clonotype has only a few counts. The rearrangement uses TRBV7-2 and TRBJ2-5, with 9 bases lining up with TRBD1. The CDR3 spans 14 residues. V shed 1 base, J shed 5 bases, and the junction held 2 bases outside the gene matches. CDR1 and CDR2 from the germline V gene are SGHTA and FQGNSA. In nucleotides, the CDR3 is TGTGCCAGCAGCTTAGTACAGGGGGCCGAGACCCAGTACTTC. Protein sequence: CASSLVQGAETQYF.

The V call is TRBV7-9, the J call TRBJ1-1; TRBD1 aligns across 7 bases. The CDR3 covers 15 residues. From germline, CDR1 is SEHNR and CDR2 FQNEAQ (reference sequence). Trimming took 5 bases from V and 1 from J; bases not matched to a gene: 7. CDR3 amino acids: CASSGRGTENTEAFF. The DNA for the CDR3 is TGTGCCAGCAGCGGCCGGGGGACAGAGAACACTGAAGCTTTCTTT.

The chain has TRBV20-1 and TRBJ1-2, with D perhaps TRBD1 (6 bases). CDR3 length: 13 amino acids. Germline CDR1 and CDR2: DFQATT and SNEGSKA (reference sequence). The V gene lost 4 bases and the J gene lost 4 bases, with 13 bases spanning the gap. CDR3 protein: CSATSGAAYGYTF. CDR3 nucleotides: TGCAGTGCTACATCAGGGGCAGCCTATGGCTACACCTTC.

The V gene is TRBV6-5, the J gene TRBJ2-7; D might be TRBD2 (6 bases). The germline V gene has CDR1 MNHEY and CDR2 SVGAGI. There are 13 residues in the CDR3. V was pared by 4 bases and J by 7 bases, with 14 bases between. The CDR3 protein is CASSSGPGREQYF. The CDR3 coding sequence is TGTGCCAGCAGTTCGGGGCCAGGGAGGGAGCAGTACTTC.

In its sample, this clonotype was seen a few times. The CDR3 coding sequence is TGTGCCAGCAGCGTAGCGCCAGGGTGGGCGGCAGATACGCAGTATTTT. It codes for CASSVAPGWAADTQYF. The chain is built from TRBV9 and TRBJ2-3, with D perhaps TRBD1 (5 bases). The CDR3 has 16 residues. Germline lookup yields CDR1 SGDLS and CDR2 YYNGEE. Trimming shortened V by 0 bases and J by 4 bases, and 15 bases separated the two germline ends.

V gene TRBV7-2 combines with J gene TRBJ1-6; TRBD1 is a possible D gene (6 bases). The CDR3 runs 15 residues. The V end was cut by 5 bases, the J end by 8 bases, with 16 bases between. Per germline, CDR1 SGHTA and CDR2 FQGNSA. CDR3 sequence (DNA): TGTGCCAGCAGCCGACAGGTCGGAAGGGATTCACCCCTCCACTTT. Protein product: CASSRQVGRDSPLHF.

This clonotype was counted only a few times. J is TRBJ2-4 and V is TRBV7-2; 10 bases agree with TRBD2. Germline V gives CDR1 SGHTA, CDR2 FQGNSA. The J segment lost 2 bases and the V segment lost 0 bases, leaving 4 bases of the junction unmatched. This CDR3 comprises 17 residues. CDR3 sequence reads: CASSLASGGYPKNIQYF. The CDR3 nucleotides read TGTGCCAGCAGCTTAGCTAGCGGGGGGTATCCCAAAAACATTCAGTACTTC.

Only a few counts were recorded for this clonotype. Here the CDR3 DNA reads TGCAGTGCTAGAGTCCAACGGTTCTCCTACGAGCAGTACTTC. Its protein product is CSARVQRFSYEQYF. The J gene is TRBJ2-7, the V gene TRBV20-1; D is unresolved. The CDR3 is 14 residues long. V shed 1 base and J shed 0 bases, with 10 bases lying between them. Looked up from germline, CDR1 is DFQATT and CDR2 is SNEGSKA (reference sequence).

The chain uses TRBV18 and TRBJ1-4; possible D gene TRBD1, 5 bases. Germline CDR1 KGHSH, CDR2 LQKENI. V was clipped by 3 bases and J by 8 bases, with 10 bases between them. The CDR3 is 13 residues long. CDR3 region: CASSPGTAEKLFF. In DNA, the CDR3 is TGTGCCAGCTCACCGGGGACCGCCGAAAAACTGTTTTTT.

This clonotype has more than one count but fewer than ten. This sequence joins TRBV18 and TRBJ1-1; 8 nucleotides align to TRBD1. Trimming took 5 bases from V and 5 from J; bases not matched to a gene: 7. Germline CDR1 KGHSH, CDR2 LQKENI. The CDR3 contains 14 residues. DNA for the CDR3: TGTGCCAGCTCAAGACAGGGGATAGGGACTGAAGCTTTCTTT. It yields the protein CASSRQGIGTEAFF.

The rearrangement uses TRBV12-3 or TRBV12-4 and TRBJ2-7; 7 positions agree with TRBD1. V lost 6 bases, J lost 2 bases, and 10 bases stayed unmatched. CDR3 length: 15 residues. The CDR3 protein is CASSTLPGTAYEQYF. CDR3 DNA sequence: TGTGCCAGCAGCACCCTACCCGGGACAGCCTACGAGCAGTACTTC.

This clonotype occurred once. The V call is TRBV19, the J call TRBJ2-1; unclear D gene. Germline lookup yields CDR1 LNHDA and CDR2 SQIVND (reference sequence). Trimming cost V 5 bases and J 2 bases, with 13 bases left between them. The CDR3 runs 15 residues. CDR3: CASSPRTRAYNEQFF. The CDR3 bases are TGTGCCAGTAGTCCTCGGACCCGAGCCTACAATGAGCAGTTCTTC.

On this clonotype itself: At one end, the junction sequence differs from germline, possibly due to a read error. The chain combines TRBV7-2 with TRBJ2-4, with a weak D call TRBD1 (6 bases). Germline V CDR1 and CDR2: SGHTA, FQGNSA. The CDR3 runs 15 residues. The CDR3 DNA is TGTGCCAGCAGCTTTCTGATACAGGGTGCGAACAGTCAGTACTTC. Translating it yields CASSFLIQGANSQYF.

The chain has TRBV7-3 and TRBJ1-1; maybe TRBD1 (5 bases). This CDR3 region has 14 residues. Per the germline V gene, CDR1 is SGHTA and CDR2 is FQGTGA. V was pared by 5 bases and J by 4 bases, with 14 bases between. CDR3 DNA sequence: TGTGCCAGCAGCACCGGGGCCCGCGGCACTGAAGCTTTCTTT. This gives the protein CASSTGARGTEAFF.

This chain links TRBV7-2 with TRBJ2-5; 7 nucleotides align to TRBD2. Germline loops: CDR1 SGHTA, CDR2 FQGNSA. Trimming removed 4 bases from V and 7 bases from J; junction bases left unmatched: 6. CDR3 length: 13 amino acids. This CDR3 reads CASSSPWGGTQYF. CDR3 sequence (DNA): TGTGCCAGCAGCTCCCCTTGGGGGGGGACCCAGTACTTC.

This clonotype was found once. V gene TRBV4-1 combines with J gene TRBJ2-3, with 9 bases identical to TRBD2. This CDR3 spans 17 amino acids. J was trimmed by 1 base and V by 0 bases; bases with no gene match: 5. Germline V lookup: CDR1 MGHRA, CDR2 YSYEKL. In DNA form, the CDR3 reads TGCGCCAGCAGCCAAGAAGGACGCGGGAGGGGCACAGATACGCAGTATTTT. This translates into CASSQEGRGRGTDTQYF.

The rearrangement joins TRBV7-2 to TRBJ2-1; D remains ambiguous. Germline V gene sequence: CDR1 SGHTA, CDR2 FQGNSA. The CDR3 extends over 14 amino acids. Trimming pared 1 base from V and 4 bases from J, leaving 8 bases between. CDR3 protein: CASSLGVFYNEQFF. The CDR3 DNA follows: TGTGCCAGCAGCTTAGGTGTCTTTTACAATGAGCAGTTCTTC.

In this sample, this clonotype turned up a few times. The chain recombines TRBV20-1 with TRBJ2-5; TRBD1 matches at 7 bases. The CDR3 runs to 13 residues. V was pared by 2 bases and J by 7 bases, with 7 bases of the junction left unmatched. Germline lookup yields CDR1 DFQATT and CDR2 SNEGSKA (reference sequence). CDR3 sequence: CSARITGDRTQYF. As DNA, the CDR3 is TGCAGTGCTAGAATCACAGGGGATAGGACCCAGTACTTC.

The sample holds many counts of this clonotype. The CDR3 DNA reads as TGCAGCGTTGAGGAAGGACAGGTCATTCAGTACTTC. This gives the protein CSVEEGQVIQYF. The V and J genes are TRBV29-1 and TRBJ2-4, with 7 bases aligning to TRBD1. This CDR3 comprises 12 residues. Germline loops: CDR1 SQVTM, CDR2 ANQGSEA. Unmatched junction bases numbered 5, after V lost 3 bases and J lost 9 bases.

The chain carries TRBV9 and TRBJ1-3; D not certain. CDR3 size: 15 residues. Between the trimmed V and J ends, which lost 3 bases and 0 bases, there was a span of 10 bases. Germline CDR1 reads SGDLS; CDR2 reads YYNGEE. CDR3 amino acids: CASSETTSSGNTIYF. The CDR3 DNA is TGTGCCAGCAGCGAGACCACCAGCTCTGGAAACACCATATATTTT.

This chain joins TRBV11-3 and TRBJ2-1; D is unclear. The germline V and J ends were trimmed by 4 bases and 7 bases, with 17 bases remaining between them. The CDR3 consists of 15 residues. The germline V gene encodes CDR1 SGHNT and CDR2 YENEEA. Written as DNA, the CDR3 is TGTGCCAGCAGCTCTTCGGATAGGAGAGAGAATGAGCAGTTCTTC. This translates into CASSSSDRRENEQFF.

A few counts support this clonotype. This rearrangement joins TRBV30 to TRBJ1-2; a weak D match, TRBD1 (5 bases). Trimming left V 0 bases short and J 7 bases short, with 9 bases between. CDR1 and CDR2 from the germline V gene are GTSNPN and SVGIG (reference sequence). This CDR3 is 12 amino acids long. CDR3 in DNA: TGTGCCTGGAGTGTAAGGCAGGGTGGCTACACCTTC. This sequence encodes CAWSVRQGGYTF.

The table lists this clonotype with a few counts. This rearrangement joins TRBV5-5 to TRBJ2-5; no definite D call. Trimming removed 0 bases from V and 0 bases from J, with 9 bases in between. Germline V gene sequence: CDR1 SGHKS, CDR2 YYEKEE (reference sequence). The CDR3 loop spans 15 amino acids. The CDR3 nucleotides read TGTGCCAGCAGCTTGGCAGGTCTGTACCAAGAGACCCAGTACTTC. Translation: CASSLAGLYQETQYF.

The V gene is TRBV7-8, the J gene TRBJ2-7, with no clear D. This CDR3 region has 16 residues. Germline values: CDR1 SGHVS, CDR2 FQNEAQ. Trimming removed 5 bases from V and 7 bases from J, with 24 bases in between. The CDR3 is CASSLEWGNELGEQYF. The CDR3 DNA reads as TGTGCCAGCAGCCTCGAGTGGGGAAATGAGCTGGGAGAGCAGTACTTC.

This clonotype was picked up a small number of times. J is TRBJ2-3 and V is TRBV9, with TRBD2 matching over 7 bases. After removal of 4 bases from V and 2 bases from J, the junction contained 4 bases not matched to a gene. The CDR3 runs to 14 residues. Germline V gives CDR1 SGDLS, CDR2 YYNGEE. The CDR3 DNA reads TGTGCCAGCAGCCCCCGGGGGGACACAGATACGCAGTATTTT. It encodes CASSPRGDTDTQYF.

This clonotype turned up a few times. Here the CDR3 DNA reads TGTGCCAGCAGCGGCTCGCGGGAAGATGGCTACACCTTC. This encodes CASSGSREDGYTF. J is TRBJ1-2 and V is TRBV9; no clear D gene. This CDR3 region has 13 residues. V shed 3 bases and J shed 6 bases, with 12 bases lying between them. Per germline, CDR1 SGDLS and CDR2 YYNGEE.

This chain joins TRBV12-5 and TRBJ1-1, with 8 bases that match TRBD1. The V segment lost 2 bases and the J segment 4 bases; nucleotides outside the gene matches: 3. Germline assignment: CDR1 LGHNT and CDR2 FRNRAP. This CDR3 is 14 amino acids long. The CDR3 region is CASGLITGGTEAFF. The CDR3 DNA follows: TGTGCTAGTGGTTTGATTACAGGGGGCACTGAAGCTTTCTTT.

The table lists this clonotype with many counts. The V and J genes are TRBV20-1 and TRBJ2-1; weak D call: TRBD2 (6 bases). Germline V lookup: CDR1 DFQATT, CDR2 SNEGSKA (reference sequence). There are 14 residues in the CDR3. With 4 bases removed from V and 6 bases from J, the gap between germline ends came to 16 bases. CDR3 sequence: CSANRPGLSNEQFF. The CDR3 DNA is TGCAGTGCTAACCGGCCGGGACTGTCCAATGAGCAGTTCTTC.